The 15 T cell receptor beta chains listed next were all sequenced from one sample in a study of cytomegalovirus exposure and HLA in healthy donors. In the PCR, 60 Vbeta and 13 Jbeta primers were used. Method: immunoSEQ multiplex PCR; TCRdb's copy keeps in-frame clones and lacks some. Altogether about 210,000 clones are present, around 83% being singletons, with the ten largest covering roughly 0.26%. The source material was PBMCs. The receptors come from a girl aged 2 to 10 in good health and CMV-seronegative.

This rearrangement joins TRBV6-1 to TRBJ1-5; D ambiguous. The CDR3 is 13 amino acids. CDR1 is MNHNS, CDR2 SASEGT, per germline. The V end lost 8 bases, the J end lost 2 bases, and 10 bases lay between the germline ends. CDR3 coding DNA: TGTGCCAGCGGGTGGGGAGGCAATCAGCCCCAGCATTTT. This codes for CASGWGGNQPQHF.

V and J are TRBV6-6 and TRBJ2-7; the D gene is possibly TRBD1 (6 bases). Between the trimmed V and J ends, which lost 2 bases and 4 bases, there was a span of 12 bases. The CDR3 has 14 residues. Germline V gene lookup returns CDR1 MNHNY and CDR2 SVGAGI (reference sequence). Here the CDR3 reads CASSYGTSGYEQYF. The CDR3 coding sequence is TGTGCCAGCAGTTACGGGACAAGTGGGTACGAGCAGTACTTC.

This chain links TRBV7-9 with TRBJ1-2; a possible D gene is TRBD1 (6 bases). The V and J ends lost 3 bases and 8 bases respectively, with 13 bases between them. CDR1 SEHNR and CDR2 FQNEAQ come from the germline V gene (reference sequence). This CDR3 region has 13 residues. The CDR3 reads CASSFGGAGGYTF. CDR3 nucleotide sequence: TGTGCCAGCAGCTTTGGGGGGGCAGGCGGCTACACCTTC.

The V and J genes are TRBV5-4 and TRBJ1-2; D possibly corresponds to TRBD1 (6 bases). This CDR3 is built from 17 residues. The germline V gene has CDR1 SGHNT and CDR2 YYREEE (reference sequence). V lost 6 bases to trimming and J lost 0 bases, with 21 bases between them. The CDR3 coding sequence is TGTGCCAGCACCCGAACATTACAGGGCGCCGCTAACTATGGCTACACCTTC. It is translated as CASTRTLQGAANYGYTF.

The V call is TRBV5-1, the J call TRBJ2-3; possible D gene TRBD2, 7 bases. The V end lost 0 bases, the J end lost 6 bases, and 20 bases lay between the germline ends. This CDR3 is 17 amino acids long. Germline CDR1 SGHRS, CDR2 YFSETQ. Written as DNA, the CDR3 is TGCGCCAGCAGCTTGGAGCCCCCCCACCCGGGGGGCGATACGCAGTATTTT. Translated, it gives CASSLEPPHPGGDTQYF.

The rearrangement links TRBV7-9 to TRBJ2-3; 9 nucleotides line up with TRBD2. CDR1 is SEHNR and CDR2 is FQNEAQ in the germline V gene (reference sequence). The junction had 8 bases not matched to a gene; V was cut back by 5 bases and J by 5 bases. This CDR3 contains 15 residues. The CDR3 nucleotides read TGTGCCAGCAGCCCCATAGCGGGGGTATTAGATACGCAGTATTTT. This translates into CASSPIAGVLDTQYF.

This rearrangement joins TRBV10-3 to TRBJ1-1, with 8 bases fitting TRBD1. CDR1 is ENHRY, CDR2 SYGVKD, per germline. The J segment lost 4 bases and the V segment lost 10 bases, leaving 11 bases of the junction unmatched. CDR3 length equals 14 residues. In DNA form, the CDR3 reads TGTGCCACGAGCCCAGGACAGGGAGGCACTGAAGCTTTCTTT. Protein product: CATSPGQGGTEAFF.

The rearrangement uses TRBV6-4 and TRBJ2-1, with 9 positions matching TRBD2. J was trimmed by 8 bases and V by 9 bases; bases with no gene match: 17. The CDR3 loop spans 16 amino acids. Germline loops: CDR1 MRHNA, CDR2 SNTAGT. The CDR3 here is CARESDGQRGEDEQFF. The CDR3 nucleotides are TGTGCCAGGGAATCCGACGGTCAGCGGGGGGAGGATGAGCAGTTCTTC.

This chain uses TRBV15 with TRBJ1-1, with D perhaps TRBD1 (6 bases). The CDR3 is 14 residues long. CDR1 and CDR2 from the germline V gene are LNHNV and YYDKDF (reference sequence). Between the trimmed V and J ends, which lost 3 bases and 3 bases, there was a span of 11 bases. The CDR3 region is CATSSFRQDTEAFF. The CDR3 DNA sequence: TGTGCCACCAGCAGCTTCCGACAGGACACTGAAGCTTTCTTT.

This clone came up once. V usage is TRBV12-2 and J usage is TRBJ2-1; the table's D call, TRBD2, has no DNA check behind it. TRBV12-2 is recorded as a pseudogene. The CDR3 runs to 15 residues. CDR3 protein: CASRVAGGPYNEQFF. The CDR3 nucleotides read TGTGCAAGTCGCGTAGCGGGGGGGCCCTACAATGAGCAGTTCTTC.

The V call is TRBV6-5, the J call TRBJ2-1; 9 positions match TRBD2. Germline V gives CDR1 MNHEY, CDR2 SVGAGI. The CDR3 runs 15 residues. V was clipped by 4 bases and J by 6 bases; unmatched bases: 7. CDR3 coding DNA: TGTGCCAGCAGTTTCAGAGCGGGAGGTCCCAATGAGCAGTTCTTC. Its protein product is CASSFRAGGPNEQFF.

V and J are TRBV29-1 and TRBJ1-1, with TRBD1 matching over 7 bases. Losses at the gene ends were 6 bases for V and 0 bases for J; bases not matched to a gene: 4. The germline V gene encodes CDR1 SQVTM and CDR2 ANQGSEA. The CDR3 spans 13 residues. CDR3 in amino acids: CSVEGQMNTEAFF. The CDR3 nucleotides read TGCAGCGTCGAGGGACAGATGAACACTGAAGCTTTCTTT. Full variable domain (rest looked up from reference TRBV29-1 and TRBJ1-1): SAVISQKPSRDICQRGTSLTIQCQVDSQVTMMFWYRQQPGQSLTLIATANQGSEATYESGFVIDKFPISRPNLTFSTLTVSNMSPEDSSIYLCSVEGQMNTEAFFGQGTRLTVV.

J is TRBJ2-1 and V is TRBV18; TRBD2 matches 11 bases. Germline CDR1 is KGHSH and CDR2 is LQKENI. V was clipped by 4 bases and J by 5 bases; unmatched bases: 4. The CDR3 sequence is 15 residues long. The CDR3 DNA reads TGTGCCAGCTCACTACTAGCGGGGGCCGACAATGAGCAGTTCTTC. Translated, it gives CASSLLAGADNEQFF.

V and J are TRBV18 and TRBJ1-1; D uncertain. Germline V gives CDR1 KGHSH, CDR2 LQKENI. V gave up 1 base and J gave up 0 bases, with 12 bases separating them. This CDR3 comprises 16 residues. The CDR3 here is CASSPRRGTMNTEAFF. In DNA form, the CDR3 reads TGTGCCAGCTCACCACGGCGGGGTACCATGAACACTGAAGCTTTCTTT.

DNA for the CDR3: TGTGCCACCAGCAGAGCCAGTCCCCTCAAGTACTACGAGCAGTACTTC. It encodes CATSRASPLKYYEQYF. The chain uses TRBV15 and TRBJ2-7; no firm D call. Germline CDR1 and CDR2: LNHNV and YYDKDF (reference sequence). The CDR3 totals 16 residues. V lost 1 base and J lost 3, with 16 bases in between.